One and the same sample provided the 13 T cell receptor beta chains below, sequenced in a study of kidney transplant recipient with SARS-CoV-2 infection (dated by TCRdb to the early 2020s). The sample was run on an Illumina MiSeq. TCRdb's own reprocessing of the public reads used fastp at Q25 and MiXCR and kept productive beta chains. Here each entry gathers all rows of one CDR3 protein and keeps the most common genes and DNA. This sample is represented by 200,000 to 250,000 distinct CDR3 sequences; 25% to 35% of them were singletons. Around 6.8% of the sample is in the top ten clones. The time point label, as the study defines it: pre-pandemic baseline sample and day 111 after first positive SARS-CoV-2 test. Sequencing was performed on a blood sample, taken at baseline and on roughly day 110 from a kidney transplant recipient. Receptor source: a male patient between 25 and 39 years old who had COVID-19 and was a kidney transplant recipient. Following a transplant, some T cells may be graft donor cells, not patient cells.

In this sample, this clonotype turned up many times. J is TRBJ1-3 and V is TRBV5-6, with TRBD1 as a possible D gene (5 bases). The CDR3 runs to 20 residues. V lost 1 base to trimming and J lost 0 bases, with 23 bases between them. Germline lookup yields CDR1 SGHDT and CDR2 YYEEEE. This CDR3 is CASSLFYPANWGLSGNTIYF. In DNA, the CDR3 is TGTGCCAGCAGCTTGTTCTATCCGGCGAATTGGGGCCTCTCTGGAAACACCATATATTTT.

This clonotype showed up many times. The J gene is TRBJ1-2, the V gene TRBV12-5; a weak D match, TRBD1 (5 bases). V was shortened by 5 bases and J by 4 bases, with 23 bases between the two germline ends. The CDR3 sequence is 17 residues long. The germline V gene has CDR1 LGHNT and CDR2 FRNRAP. CDR3: CASGRTILQGKTYGYTF. CDR3 nucleotide sequence: TGTGCTAGTGGTCGCACGATTTTGCAGGGAAAGACCTATGGCTACACCTTC.

This clonotype has a handful of counts. A much larger clone lies one base from this, so it may be a read error. The rearrangement uses TRBV5-8 and TRBJ2-5; D is possibly TRBD2 (5 bases). V was shortened by 5 bases and J by 7 bases, with 9 bases between the two germline ends. Germline CDR1 and CDR2: SGHTS and YDEGEE. This CDR3 spans 11 amino acids. The CDR3 DNA reads as TGTGCCAGCAGTTTAGGAGGGACCCAGTACTTC. Translating gives CASSLGGTQYF.

Note on this clonotype: A much bigger clone sits one base away, suggesting this may be a read error. J is TRBJ2-7 and V is TRBV9; D unclear. With 6 bases removed from V and 3 bases from J, the gap between germline ends came to 16 bases. The length of the CDR3 is 14 residues. The germline V gene encodes CDR1 SGDLS and CDR2 YYNGEE. DNA of the CDR3: TGTGCCAGCAACCCCTTAGAAAGGAGCTACGAGCAGTACTTC. Translation gives CASNPLERSYEQYF. Together with reference TRBV9 and TRBJ2-7, the CDR3 gives the full variable domain: DSGVTQTPKHLITATGQRVTLRCSPRSGDLSVYWYQQSLDQGLQFLIQYYNGEERAKGNILERFSAQQFPDLHSELNLSSLELGDSALYFCASNPLERSYEQYFGPGTRLTVT.

Of note for this clonotype: This may stem from a read error, because a much larger clone lies one nucleotide away. This sequence joins TRBV7-6 and TRBJ1-2; D not certain. Deletions cut 4 bases from V and 4 bases from J, with 22 bases between. Germline lookup yields CDR1 SGHVS and CDR2 FNYEAQ. This CDR3 region has 17 residues. The CDR3 spells CASSSNDESRKAYGYTF. The CDR3, as DNA: TGTGCCAGCAGCTCTAATGATGAATCTCGAAAGGCCTATGGCTACACCTTC.

The chain employs TRBV6-5 and TRBJ2-7; 11 bases are shared with TRBD1. Trimming at V came to 8 bases and at J to 2 bases, leaving 2 bases not matched to a gene. Germline assignment: CDR1 MNHEY and CDR2 SVGAGI. The CDR3 is made up of 13 amino acids. This CDR3 reads CASGTGGAYEQYF. The CDR3 nucleotides read TGTGCCAGCGGGACAGGGGGGGCCTACGAGCAGTACTTC.

This clonotype was picked up many times. CDR3 sequence (DNA): TGCAGTGCTAGAGTAGTAGGGGGGGGCCCCGGTCAGCCCCAGCATTTT. This encodes CSARVVGGGPGQPQHF. V is TRBV20-1 and J is TRBJ1-5; the D gene is possibly TRBD1 (6 bases). CDR3 length: 16 amino acids. V shed 1 base and J shed 6 bases, with 19 bases lying between them. Germline CDR1 reads DFQATT; CDR2 reads SNEGSKA (reference sequence).

Concerning this clonotype: A clone one base away is much larger, so this may be a read error. This CDR3 reads CASSLGRDRGVHF. For the CDR3, the DNA is TGTGCCAGCAGCTTAGGCCGGGACAGGGGCGTCCATTTT. The J gene is TRBJ1-5, the V gene TRBV7-8; 10 nucleotides align to TRBD1. The V segment lost 1 base and the J segment 16 bases; nucleotides outside the gene matches: 7. Germline V CDR1 and CDR2: SGHVS, FQNEAQ. The CDR3 is 13 residues long.

This clonotype was picked up many times. The genes are TRBV7-9 and TRBJ2-6; no clear D. Per the germline V gene, CDR1 is SEHNR and CDR2 is FQNEAQ (reference sequence). V lost 7 bases and J lost 3, with 16 bases in between. The CDR3 length is 16 residues. The CDR3 here is CASTQRDNFGANVLTF. In DNA, the CDR3 is TGTGCCAGCACCCAAAGGGATAACTTTGGGGCCAACGTCCTGACTTTC.

This clonotype has at least ten counts. The genes are TRBV4-3 and TRBJ1-1; D is uncertain. Germline V gene lookup returns CDR1 LGHNA and CDR2 YSLEER. The CDR3 runs to 16 residues. Between the trimmed V and J ends, which lost 1 base and 5 bases, there was a span of 17 bases. Here the CDR3 DNA reads TGCGCCAGCAGCCAAGTTTCACATGGAGAGAGGACTGAAGCTTTCTTT. Translated, it gives CASSQVSHGERTEAFF.

This clonotype was seen a few times. The genes are TRBV28 and TRBJ2-3; 9 bases agree with TRBD1. V was pared by 6 bases and J by 5 bases, with 12 bases of the junction left unmatched. CDR1 is MDHEN, CDR2 SYDVKM, per germline. CDR3 size: 16 residues. Written as DNA, the CDR3 is TGTGCCAGCAGCCCCCTGGGAGACAGGGGGATAGATACGCAGTATTTT. Encoded protein: CASSPLGDRGIDTQYF.

There are many counts of this clonotype. V usage is TRBV5-5 and J usage is TRBJ1-1; weak D call: TRBD1 (6 bases). CDR1 SGHKS and CDR2 YYEKEE come from the germline V gene (reference sequence). The CDR3 length is 15 residues. V gave up 0 bases and J gave up 2 bases, with 11 bases separating them. The CDR3 DNA is TGTGCCAGCAGCTTGGAGGGCAGGGGAAACACTGAAGCTTTCTTT. This translates into CASSLEGRGNTEAFF. Supplemented by reference TRBV5-5 and TRBJ1-1, the full variable domain reads DAGVTQSPTHLIKTRGQQVTLRCSPISGHKSVSWYQQVLGQGPQFIFQYYEKEERGRGNFPDRFSARQFPNYSSELNVNALLLGDSALYLCASSLEGRGNTEAFFGQGTRLTVV.

This clonotype was seen many times. J is TRBJ1-2 and V is TRBV9; D not resolved. Germline lookup yields CDR1 SGDLS and CDR2 YYNGEE. The CDR3 totals 16 residues. V was clipped by 6 bases and J by 4 bases, with 22 bases between them. The CDR3 protein is CASKVPYSRKTYGYTF. CDR3 DNA: TGTGCCAGCAAGGTACCGTACTCAAGAAAGACCTATGGCTACACCTTC.